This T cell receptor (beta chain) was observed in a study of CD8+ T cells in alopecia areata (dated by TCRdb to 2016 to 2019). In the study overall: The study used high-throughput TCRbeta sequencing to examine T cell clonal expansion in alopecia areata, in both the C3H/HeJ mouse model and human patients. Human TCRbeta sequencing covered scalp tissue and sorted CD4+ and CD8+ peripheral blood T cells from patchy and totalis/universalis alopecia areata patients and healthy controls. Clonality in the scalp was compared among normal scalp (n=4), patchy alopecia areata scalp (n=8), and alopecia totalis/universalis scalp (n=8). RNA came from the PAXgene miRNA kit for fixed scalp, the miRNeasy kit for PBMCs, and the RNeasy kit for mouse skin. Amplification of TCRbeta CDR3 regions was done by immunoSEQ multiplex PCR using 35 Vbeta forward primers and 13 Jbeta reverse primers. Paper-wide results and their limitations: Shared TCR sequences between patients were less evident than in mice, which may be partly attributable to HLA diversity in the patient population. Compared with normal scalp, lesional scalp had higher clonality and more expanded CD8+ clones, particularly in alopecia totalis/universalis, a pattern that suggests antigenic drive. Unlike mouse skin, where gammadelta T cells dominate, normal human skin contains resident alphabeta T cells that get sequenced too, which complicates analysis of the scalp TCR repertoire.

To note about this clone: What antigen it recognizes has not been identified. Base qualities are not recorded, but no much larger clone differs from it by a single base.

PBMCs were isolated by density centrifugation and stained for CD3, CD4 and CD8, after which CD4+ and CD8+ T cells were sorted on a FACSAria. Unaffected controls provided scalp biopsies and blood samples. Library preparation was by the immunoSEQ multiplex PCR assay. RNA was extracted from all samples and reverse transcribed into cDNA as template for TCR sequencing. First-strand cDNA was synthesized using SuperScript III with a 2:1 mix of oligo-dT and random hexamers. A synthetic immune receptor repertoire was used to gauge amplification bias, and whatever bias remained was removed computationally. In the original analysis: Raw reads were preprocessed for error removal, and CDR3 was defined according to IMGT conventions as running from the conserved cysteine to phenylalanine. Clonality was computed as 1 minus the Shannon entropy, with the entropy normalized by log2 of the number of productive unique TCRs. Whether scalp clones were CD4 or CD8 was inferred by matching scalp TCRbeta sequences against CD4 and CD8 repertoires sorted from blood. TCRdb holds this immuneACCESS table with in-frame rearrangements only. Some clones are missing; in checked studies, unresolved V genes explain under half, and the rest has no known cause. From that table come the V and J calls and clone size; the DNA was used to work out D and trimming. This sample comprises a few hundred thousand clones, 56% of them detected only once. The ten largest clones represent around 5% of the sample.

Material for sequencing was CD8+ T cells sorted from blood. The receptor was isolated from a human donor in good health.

The nucleotides read TGTGCCAGCAGCTCGACAGGGGGCTTTGGTCAGCCCCAGCATTTT. This codes for CASSSTGGFGQPQHF. The rearrangement combines TRBV13 with TRBJ1-5; TRBD1 fits 10 bases in the junction. V is pruned by 4 bases and J by 6 bases, leaving 6 bases of the junction without a gene match. The germline V gene (reference sequence) supplies CDR1 PRHDT and CDR2 FYEKMQ. The cysteine opens and the phenylalanine closes a CDR3 of 15 amino acids. Of all the DNA, just the CDR3 is kept, 45 bases in frame from base 1.